Listed here are 15 T cell receptor beta chains from one sample, sequenced in a study of blood T cell repertoires in COVID-19. Using immunoSEQ multiplex PCR, the repertoire was profiled, and TCRdb retains in-frame clones only, with some absent. The sample yields over 250,000 clones, over 75% seen once. Sequenced material: peripheral blood. Receptor source: a human donor in a cohort sampled during active COVID-19.

In this sample, this clone turned up a few times. The chain has TRBV14 and TRBJ1-5, with TRBD1 as a possible D gene (5 bases). V shed 1 base and J shed 7 bases, with 11 bases lying between them. Germline values: CDR1 SGHDN, CDR2 FVKESK. The CDR3 is 14 residues long. The CDR3 DNA follows: TGTGCCAGCAGCCAAGTCGGTCCAGGGCAGCCCCAGCATTTT. Translating it yields CASSQVGPGQPQHF.

CDR3 sequence: CASSPGLAGGPGEQFF. The CDR3 DNA follows: TGTGCCAGCTCCCCCGGTCTGGCGGGAGGGCCGGGTGAGCAGTTCTTC. The V call is TRBV18, the J call TRBJ2-1; TRBD2 aligns across 9 bases. Germline-derived CDR1 and CDR2 are KGHSH and LQKENI. The V segment lost 6 bases and the J segment 9 bases; nucleotides outside the gene matches: 15. The CDR3 has 16 amino acids.

This sequence joins TRBV24-1 and TRBJ2-5, with D maybe TRBD1 (6 bases). Per the germline V gene, CDR1 is KGHDR and CDR2 is SFDVKD. Trimming removed 4 bases at V and 6 bases at J, with 17 bases between. CDR3 length: 15 residues. The CDR3 reads CATSDPLQGRQTQYF. CDR3 bases: TGTGCCACCAGTGACCCCCTACAGGGTAGACAGACCCAGTACTTC.

The J gene is TRBJ2-1, the V gene TRBV24-1, with D hard to call. This CDR3 is built from 13 residues. From germline, CDR1 is KGHDR and CDR2 SFDVKD. Trimming shortened V by 4 bases and J by 5 bases, and 8 bases separated the two germline ends. The CDR3 DNA sequence: TGTGCCACCAGTGACCCCCTTAACAATGAGCAGTTCTTC. It codes for CATSDPLNNEQFF.

This chain connects TRBV5-1 to TRBJ2-1; maybe TRBD1 (6 bases). Germline V gives CDR1 SGHRS, CDR2 YFSETQ. The germline V and J ends were trimmed by 6 bases and 6 bases, with 16 bases remaining between them. The CDR3 totals 14 residues. CDR3: CASKPGAWGNEQFF. The CDR3 DNA reads TGCGCCAGCAAACCAGGGGCTTGGGGCAATGAGCAGTTCTTC. The entire variable domain, with the rest obtained from reference TRBV5-1 and TRBJ2-1, is as follows: KAGVTQTPRYLIKTRGQQVTLSCSPISGHRSVSWYQQTPGQGLQFLFEYFSETQRNKGNFPGRFSGRQFSNSRSEMNVSTLELGDSALYLCASKPGAWGNEQFFGPGTRLTVL.

This clone appeared a single time. J is TRBJ2-1 and V is TRBV28; possibly TRBD2 for D (6 bases). The CDR3 is made up of 13 amino acids. Germline assignment: CDR1 MDHEN and CDR2 SYDVKM. The V gene lost 8 bases and the J gene lost 9 bases, with 17 bases spanning the gap. DNA for the CDR3: TGTGCCAGCTTGTACCGGGAGAAAGGTGAGCAGTTCTTC. It is translated as CASLYREKGEQFF. The variable domain in full, with the rest retrieved from reference TRBV28 and TRBJ2-1, is DVKVTQSSRYLVKRTGEKVFLECVQDMDHENMFWYRQDPGLGLRLIYFSYDVKMKEKGDIPEGYSVSREKKERFSLILESASTNQTSMYLCASLYREKGEQFFGPGTRLTVL.

This clone appeared once. The V call is TRBV6-5, the J call TRBJ1-2; D remains ambiguous. V shed 7 bases and J shed 6 bases, with 15 bases lying between them. The CDR3 is made up of 13 amino acids. In germline, CDR1 is MNHEY, CDR2 SVGAGI. CDR3 residues: CASNPSRSDGYTF. CDR3 DNA sequence: TGTGCCAGCAATCCCTCCAGATCCGATGGCTACACCTTC.

This clone has more than one count but fewer than ten. The J gene is TRBJ1-5, the V gene TRBV2; no definite D call. Germline V gene data show CDR1 as SNHLY and CDR2 as FYNNEI. The CDR3 sequence is 15 residues long. Trimming cost V 5 bases and J 2 bases, with 13 bases left between them. CDR3 residues: CASSPPQLRNQPQHF. The CDR3 region has the DNA TGTGCCAGCAGTCCACCCCAACTTCGCAATCAGCCCCAGCATTTT.

V usage is TRBV4-1 and J usage is TRBJ1-2; 10 bases are shared with TRBD1. V was pared by 8 bases and J by 7 bases, with 7 bases of the junction left unmatched. The germline gives CDR1 MGHRA, CDR2 YSYEKL. This CDR3 region has 13 residues. CDR3 nucleotide sequence: TGCGCCAGCTCATGGGACAGGGGCGGTGGCTACACCTTC. This encodes CASSWDRGGGYTF.

This clone was detected once. J is TRBJ1-2 and V is TRBV5-1; 9 bases agree with TRBD1. V lost 8 bases, J lost 0 bases, and 5 bases stayed unmatched. CDR1 and CDR2 from the germline V gene are SGHRS and YFSETQ. The CDR3 covers 14 residues. The CDR3 protein is CASRQGGANYGYTF. As DNA, the CDR3 is TGCGCCAGTCGACAGGGGGGTGCTAACTATGGCTACACCTTC.

This clone was seen only a few times. The J gene is TRBJ1-1, the V gene TRBV5-1; a weak D match, TRBD1 (6 bases). Germline V gene lookup returns CDR1 SGHRS and CDR2 YFSETQ. CDR3 length: 15 amino acids. V shed 2 bases and J shed 1 base, with 12 bases lying between them. CDR3: CASSFVRGRNTEAFF. CDR3 bases: TGCGCCAGCAGCTTTGTCAGGGGCAGGAACACTGAAGCTTTCTTT.

The chain uses TRBV18 and TRBJ2-7, with 8 bases matching TRBD2. Germline-derived CDR1 and CDR2 are KGHSH and LQKENI. The CDR3 has 14 amino acids. V dropped 3 bases and J dropped 3; count of bases not matched to a gene: 4. CDR3 sequence reads: CASSPRGGNYEQYF. The CDR3 DNA follows: TGTGCCAGCTCACCCCGGGGGGGTAACTACGAGCAGTACTTC.

A word on this clone: The sample holds other DNA sequences that translate to the same CDR3. The chain carries TRBV30 and TRBJ2-3; 8 bases line up with TRBD2. The CDR3 has 13 amino acids. J lost 3 bases, V lost 2 bases, and 1 base had no gene match. From germline, CDR1 is GTSNPN and CDR2 SVGIG (reference sequence). The CDR3 is CAWSTGGTDTQYF. The CDR3 DNA sequence: TGTGCCTGGAGTACGGGAGGGACAGATACGCAGTATTTT. The variable domain in full, with the rest retrieved from reference TRBV30 and TRBJ2-3, is SQTIHQWPATLVQPVGSPLSLECTVEGTSNPNLYWYRQAAGRGLQLLFYSVGIGQISSEVPQNLSASRPQDRQFILSSKKLLLSDSGFYLCAWSTGGTDTQYFGPGTRLTVL.

The chain joins TRBV30 to TRBJ2-1; 7 bases are a match to TRBD2. After removal of 3 bases from V and 3 bases from J, the junction contained 11 bases not matched to a gene. Germline V gene lookup returns CDR1 GTSNPN and CDR2 SVGIG (reference sequence). This CDR3 contains 16 residues. The CDR3 DNA reads TGTGCCTGGAGGCCGCAGCGGGGACTCCGCTACAATGAGCAGTTCTTC. Encoded protein: CAWRPQRGLRYNEQFF. Based on the CDR3 plus reference TRBV30 and TRBJ2-1, the full variable domain is SQTIHQWPATLVQPVGSPLSLECTVEGTSNPNLYWYRQAAGRGLQLLFYSVGIGQISSEVPQNLSASRPQDRQFILSSKKLLLSDSGFYLCAWRPQRGLRYNEQFFGPGTRLTVL.

This sequence joins TRBV6-6 and TRBJ1-2; D not resolved. V dropped 4 bases and J dropped 0 bases, with 6 bases sitting between them. The V gene's germline CDR1 is MNHNY and CDR2 SVGAGI (reference sequence). The CDR3 is 13 amino acids. CDR3 residues: CASSSRSNYGYTF. The CDR3 DNA reads TGTGCCAGCAGTTCCAGATCTAACTATGGCTACACCTTC.